This TCR beta chain derives from a study of Graves' ophthalmopathy and Graves' hyperthyroidism. Study at large: Peripheral blood (taken before any treatment) was collected at initial diagnosis.

Points from the study as a whole: Ophthalmopathy versus stable hyperthyroidism: 13-signature model gave just under 90% sensitivity, 81.08% specificity.

There are 13 residues in the CDR3. Germline values: CDR1 SGHRS, CDR2 YFSETQ. As for this clonotype: No antigen is known for it. The junction and the germline gene differ at one end; a read error may be behind it.

In this cohort, patients with other autoimmune diseases, uncontrolled infections, pregnancy or lactation were excluded. Reliance was placed on clinical symptoms, serum thyroxine, TRAb, thyroid ultrasound and orbital computed tomography for diagnosis. Investigators amplified TCR beta CDR3 regions from RNA transcripts. Following a first-round RT-PCR that used HTBI primers, a second-round multiplex PCR was carried out. TCRdb re-called the multiplex PCR reads with MiXCR, one entry per CDR3 protein. The sample lists around 340,000 distinct CDR3 sequences; under 20% were seen once. The source of this sequence is an adult man with Graves' ophthalmopathy. The sample taken for sequencing was peripheral blood. V usage is TRBV5-1 and J usage is TRBJ2-5; D might be TRBD2 (6 bases). CDR3 protein: CARSLEGQETQYF. Written as DNA, the CDR3 is TGCGCCAGGAGCTTGGAGGGTCAGGAGACACAGTACTTC.